The 14 T cell receptor beta chains presented below share a single source sample, sequenced in a study of identical twins. TCRdb called the 5' RACE reads again in MiXCR, with one record for every CDR3 protein. The table includes about 1.7 million distinct CDR3 sequences, roughly 35% detected once. Sequencing was carried out using cord blood. Receptors originate from a newborn girl in good health.

J is TRBJ2-3 and V is TRBV18; 7 nucleotides align to TRBD1. CDR1 and CDR2 (germline): KGHSH, LQKENI. There are 16 residues in the CDR3. The V segment lost 2 bases and the J segment 3 bases; nucleotides outside the gene matches: 8. CDR3 sequence (DNA): TGTGCCAGCTCACCAGCCCGACAGGGAAGAACAGATACGCAGTATTTT. It specifies CASSPARQGRTDTQYF.

This clonotype was seen more than once but under ten times. The rearrangement links TRBV6-6 to TRBJ1-1, with D perhaps matching TRBD1 (5 bases). CDR3 length equals 14 residues. The V end was cut by 1 base, the J end by 2 bases, with 8 bases between. Germline CDR1 reads MNHNY; CDR2 reads SVGAGI (reference sequence). CDR3 sequence: CASSYWGENTEAFF. CDR3 nucleotides: TGTGCCAGCAGTTACTGGGGGGAAAACACTGAAGCTTTCTTT.

This clonotype was detected many times. The chain recombines TRBV6-6 with TRBJ2-1, with 11 bases identical to TRBD2. With V trimmed by 7 bases and J by 9 bases, 11 bases remained unmatched. Looked up from germline, CDR1 is MNHNY and CDR2 is SVGAGI (reference sequence). The CDR3 covers 15 residues. The CDR3 sequence: CASTIAGLAGGEQFF. CDR3 bases: TGTGCCAGCACAATAGCTGGACTAGCGGGTGGTGAGCAGTTCTTC.

In its sample, this clonotype was seen a few times. The chain employs TRBV4-2 and TRBJ2-1; D may be TRBD1 or TRBD2 (5 bases each). V was trimmed by 1 base and J by 8 bases, leaving 18 bases between them. From germline, CDR1 is LGHNA and CDR2 YNFKEQ. This CDR3 spans 16 amino acids. The CDR3 DNA reads TGTGCCAGCAGCCAAGGGGGGAGAGTGTTAGACTATGAGCAGTTCTTC. This gives the protein CASSQGGRVLDYEQFF.

V and J are TRBV6-5 and TRBJ2-5; D possibly corresponds to TRBD1 (6 bases). Gene TRBJ2-7 matches the end of the DNA better, so the J call may be wrong. CDR1 and CDR2 (germline): MNHEY, SVGAGI. This CDR3 has 13 amino acids. The CDR3 DNA sequence: TGTGCCAGCAGTCCAAACAGGGTCCACGAGCAGTACTTC. It codes for CASSPNRVHEQYF.

The V and J genes are TRBV20-1 and TRBJ1-6; no reliable D call. Germline CDR1 and CDR2: DFQATT and SNEGSKA (reference sequence). Trimming pared 1 base from V and 2 bases from J, leaving 6 bases between. This CDR3 has 14 amino acids. CDR3 in DNA: TGCAGTGCTAGAGGGGAAACCTATAATTCACCCCTCCACTTT. Translating gives CSARGETYNSPLHF.

This clonotype was counted at least ten times. The chain carries TRBV4-1 and TRBJ2-5; D unclear. V was shortened by 0 bases and J by 5 bases, with 7 bases between the two germline ends. Germline V gives CDR1 MGHRA, CDR2 YSYEKL. The CDR3 has 13 residues. CDR3 DNA: TGCGCCAGCAGCCAAGATCAATGGGAGACCCAGTACTTC. Translated: CASSQDQWETQYF.

Of note for this clonotype: The junction departs from the called germline gene at one end, perhaps through a read error. The V call is TRBV5-6, the J call TRBJ2-7, with TRBD2 matching over 9 bases. CDR3 length: 15 amino acids. The germline CDR1 and CDR2 sequences are SGHDT and YYEEEE. The CDR3 here is CASSLGTSNYYEQYF. CDR3 bases: TGTGCCAGCAGTTTGGGGACTAGCAACTACTACGAGCAGTACTTC.

The sample holds a few counts of this clonotype. The rearrangement uses TRBV24-1 and TRBJ2-1; 9 positions agree with TRBD2. The CDR3 totals 17 residues. V lost 3 bases, J lost 4 bases, and 9 bases stayed unmatched. Germline assignment: CDR1 KGHDR and CDR2 SFDVKD. CDR3 in amino acids: CATSDGLASGAYNEQFF. In DNA, the CDR3 is TGTGCCACCAGTGATGGGTTAGCTAGCGGGGCATACAATGAGCAGTTCTTC.

A few counts support this clonotype. This chain joins TRBV6-5 and TRBJ1-5, with D tentatively TRBD1 (6 bases). The CDR3 spans 14 residues. The V end was cut by 6 bases, the J end by 6 bases, with 15 bases between. Germline V gene lookup returns CDR1 MNHEY and CDR2 SVGAGI. The CDR3 bases are TGTGCCAGCAGCCTCCACAGGGTCGGTCAGCCCCAGCATTTT. Translated, it gives CASSLHRVGQPQHF.

This clonotype was seen more than once but under ten times. This chain links TRBV5-6 with TRBJ2-1, with D possibly called TRBD1 or TRBD2 (5 bases each). V was trimmed by 3 bases and J by 0 bases, leaving 13 bases between them. This CDR3 region has 16 residues. Germline V gene sequence: CDR1 SGHDT, CDR2 YYEEEE. In DNA, the CDR3 is TGTGCCAGCAGCTCCGTGTGGGGGTCCTCCTACAATGAGCAGTTCTTC. Its translation is CASSSVWGSSYNEQFF. Filled out from reference TRBV5-6 and TRBJ2-1, the complete variable domain reads DAGVTQSPTHLIKTRGQQVTLRCSPKSGHDTVSWYQQALGQGPQFIFQYYEEEERQRGNFPDRFSGHQFPNYSSELNVNALLLGDSALYLCASSSVWGSSYNEQFFGPGTRLTVL.

The chain uses TRBV3-1 and TRBJ1-1; a weak D match, TRBD1 (6 bases). Germline V gives CDR1 LGHDT, CDR2 YNNKEL (reference sequence). V dropped 0 bases and J dropped 3 bases, with 14 bases sitting between them. CDR3 length: 16 amino acids. This CDR3 is CASSQDYTGADTEAFF. In nucleotides, the CDR3 is TGTGCCAGCAGCCAAGATTATACGGGGGCGGACACTGAAGCTTTCTTT.

This clonotype was observed a handful of times. The gene calls are TRBV4-1 and TRBJ2-3, with TRBD1 as a possible D gene (5 bases). The CDR3 spans 18 residues. The ends were cut back, 4 bases at V and 0 bases at J, with 20 bases in the middle. Germline loops: CDR1 MGHRA, CDR2 YSYEKL. CDR3 DNA: TGCGCCAGCAGCCTCCCCAGGTGGGGCGGTTCTAGCACAGATACGCAGTATTTT. Its protein product is CASSLPRWGGSSTDTQYF.

The sample holds a few counts of this clonotype. The chain carries TRBV20-1 and TRBJ2-5, with unresolved D. Germline V gives CDR1 DFQATT, CDR2 SNEGSKA (reference sequence). V dropped 0 bases and J dropped 5 bases, with 10 bases sitting between them. This CDR3 is 13 amino acids long. The CDR3 coding sequence is TGCAGTGCTAGAGATAAAAGGGTGGAGACCCAGTACTTC. This encodes CSARDKRVETQYF.